Listed below are T cell receptor beta chains from one sample, sequenced in a study of stem cell transplantation in POMP-related autoinflammatory disease. TCRdb's copy holds only in-frame clones and misses some; the assay was immunoSEQ multiplex PCR. The sample includes roughly 68,000 clones, roughly 88% of them seen just once. The input for sequencing was CD4+ T cells from PBMCs, taken after stem cell transplantation. These receptor sequences come from a human patient with POMP-related autoinflammation and immune dysregulation (PRAID). T cells may partly derive from the graft donor. Both conserved end residues are part of each CDR3. Fields, in order: CDR3 length, V gene, J gene, CDR3 protein.

15	TRBV24-1	TRBJ1-5	CATSPGGVSNQPQHF
15	TRBV2	TRBJ2-3	CASENSGGRTDTQYF
17	TRBV19	TRBJ2-2	CASSMHTGGPNTGELFF
16	TRBV11-2	TRBJ2-1	CASSSYSGSLSEGQFF
16	TRBV5-1	TRBJ1-1	CASSFRQVGRDTEAFF
13	TRBV4-1	TRBJ1-1	CASRVVGNTEAFF
14	TRBV5-6	TRBJ2-3	CASSLSPLSDTQYF
13	TRBV12-3/TRBV12-4	TRBJ2-1	CASSPWTIDEQFF
13	TRBV29-1	TRBJ1-1	CSAVIRVNTEAFF
14	TRBV24-1	TRBJ1-2	CATSDSGQGPGYTF
14	TRBV7-2	TRBJ2-7	CASRFRGQTYEQYF
14	TRBV2	TRBJ2-5	CASSHRTGPETQYF
16	TRBV18	TRBJ2-3	CASSPSGQGLTDTQYF
15	TRBV15	TRBJ2-3	CATSPGTKSTDTQYF
13	TRBV5-6	TRBJ2-3	CASSLGVPDTQYF
13	TRBV6-5	TRBJ2-7	CASKGLAGDLPYF
18	TRBV24-1	TRBJ2-1	CATSDPNSPSGSGNEQFF
15	TRBV2	TRBJ2-2	CASGVTGGPPGELFF
13	TRBV5-4	TRBJ1-5	CASSLDPGGSQHF
13	TRBV7-2	TRBJ1-5	CASSLGPDQPQHF
14	TRBV25-1	TRBJ1-1	CASSDLVGPTEAFF
14	TRBV10-3	TRBJ1-5	CAARQGGDNQPQHF
13	TRBV11-1	TRBJ1-3	CASTRRRQDTIYF
14	TRBV7-9	TRBJ1-4	CASSLRGATEKLFF
11	TRBV7-8	TRBJ2-7	CASSFGREQYF
19	TRBV28	TRBJ2-3	CASNQLPPSRVPFTDTQYF
13	TRBV7-9	TRBJ1-1	CASSLEGNTEAFF
12	TRBV2	TRBJ2-7	CASSQDSSEQYF
16	TRBV7-2	TRBJ2-1	CASSSRTSGRVDEQFF
18	TRBV15	TRBJ1-5	CATSRDRAIDRAGQPQHF
12	TRBV24-1	TRBJ2-1	CATSTSGHEQFF
18	TRBV7-9	TRBJ1-1	CASSPPGLGTWGNTEAFF
11	TRBV28	TRBJ1-2	CASTGRDGYTF
15	TRBV5-1	TRBJ2-1	CASSFRQGSVDEQFF
15	TRBV5-4	TRBJ2-7	CASSFAGTDPYEQYF
15	TRBV5-1	TRBJ2-3	CASSLRQGAGDTQYF
13	TRBV10-3	TRBJ1-1	CAIRDDRDTEAFF
13	TRBV30	TRBJ2-2	CAWTVAGPGELFF
14	TRBV9	TRBJ2-1	CASSVSPKNNEQFF